This T cell receptor (beta chain) was documented in a study of human T cells and chemical hapten exposure. About the study: Patches that contained 0.01% DPC were applied to the upper back and read at 6 days. Mostly female, the patients presented with alopecia areata, totalis or universalis. Study-level results: The study found expanded TCRs formed significantly more large CDR3 similarity clusters than controls.

The V end was cut by 1 base, the J end by 1 base, with 11 bases between. Germline V gene data show CDR1 as LGHDT and CDR2 as YNNKEL (reference sequence). The length of the CDR3 is 17 residues. Individual cDNA molecules had unique molecular identifiers attached to them by the library. TCRdb used MiXCR to reprocess the RACE reads, holding one entry per CDR3 protein. Of 240,000 or so distinct CDR3 sequences in the sample, about 9% are singletons; the top ten hold 2% to 2.5%. Stated time point: pre-sensitization, week 0. As to treatment: therapeutic diphenylcyclopropenone sensitization with weekly scalp DPC. With regard to this clonotype: Its target is unknown.

The TCR was taken from a woman aged 40 to 50 with alopecia areata. Some clones in this sample may be carry-over from other donors' samples. The sample consisted of whole blood, taken in connection with sensitization to the hapten diphenylcyclopropenone (DPC). The chain employs TRBV3-1 and TRBJ1-6; perhaps TRBD1 as D (5 bases). The CDR3 reads CASSQGGTGSYNSPLHF. The CDR3 DNA reads as TGTGCCAGCAGCCAAGGGGGCACGGGATCCTATAATTCACCCCTCCACTTT.